This record covers a single T cell receptor (beta chain). Antigen unknown. These data originate in a study of shared clonotypes between healthy human individuals. Notes on the study in general: It was only blood that was sampled, and tissue repertoires likely differ.

Measured with immunoSEQ multiplex PCR; TCRdb has only the in-frame clones, and not every one. The data show roughly 2.5 million clones, approximately 94% seen once. Sequenced: naive CD4+ T cells sorted from blood. The subset: CD45RA+ positively selected. This sequence originates from a man between 18 and 35 years old in good health.

CDR3 in DNA: TGCAGCGTTGCCTTGACAGGAGCCGGGGTGGGGGCCAACGTCCTGACTTTC. Its protein is CSVALTGAGVGANVLTF. This sequence joins TRBV29-1 and TRBJ2-6; tentatively, D is TRBD1 (6 bases). The CDR3 runs to 17 residues. V was pared by 4 bases and J by 4 bases, with 20 bases between. Germline V CDR1 and CDR2: SQVTM, ANQGSEA.